This T cell receptor beta chain was sequenced in a study of response to subunit inactivated influenza vaccine. Study-level findings and limits: That few new T cells are recruited by each seasonal influenza vaccination was the authors' suggestion.

The CDR3 loop spans 14 amino acids. Germline V gene data show CDR1 as MRHNA and CDR2 as SNTAGT. V lost 4 bases and J lost 10; bases outside the gene matches: 5. In TCRdb, the RT-PCR reads were re-called with MiXCR into one record per CDR3 protein. The data show 500,000 or so distinct CDR3 sequences, approximately 16% seen once. Turning to this clonotype: Its antigen is unidentified.

The chain has TRBV6-4 and TRBJ2-1, with TRBD2 identical over 12 bases. The receptor's source is a man between 50 and 75 years old who received an inactivated influenza vaccine. Sequenced here: CD4+ T cells sorted from PBMCs, sampled about 23 months after vaccination. CDR3 coding DNA: TGTGCCAGCAGTGTTCGACTAGCGGGAGACGAGCAGTTCTTC. Encoded protein: CASSVRLAGDEQFF.